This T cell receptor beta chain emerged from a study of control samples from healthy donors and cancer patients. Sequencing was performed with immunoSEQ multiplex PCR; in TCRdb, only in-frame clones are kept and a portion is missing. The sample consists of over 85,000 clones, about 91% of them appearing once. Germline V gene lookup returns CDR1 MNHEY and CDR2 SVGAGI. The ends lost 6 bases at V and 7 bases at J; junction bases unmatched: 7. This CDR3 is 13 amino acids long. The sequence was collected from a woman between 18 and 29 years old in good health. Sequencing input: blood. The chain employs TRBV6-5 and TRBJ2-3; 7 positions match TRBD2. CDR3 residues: CASRPGGSNTQYF. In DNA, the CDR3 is TGTGCCAGCAGACCCGGGGGGTCGAATACGCAGTATTTT.